This paragraph reports one T cell receptor (beta chain). Antigen: not known. At roughly 300,000 cells each, triplicate sorts were carried out for each CD8+ T cell subset. Identification of naive CD8+ T cells rested on CD45RO-CCR7+CD27+CD95- status. Germline CDR1 SGHTA, CDR2 FQGNSA. The CDR3 is 16 residues long. This record comes from a study of CXCR3-negative and CXCR3-positive naive CD8 T cells. Study overall: Per library, roughly 1.6 +/- 0.3 million reads; 130 million to 150 million TRB reads overall.

The study made its TRB cDNA libraries by 5' RACE, adding UMI labels. TCRdb reprocessed the 5' RACE reads and stores each CDR3 protein as one record, lacking DNA. The repertoire table contains over 70,000 distinct CDR3 sequences. Broader study findings: TRB CDR3s of CXCR3-positive naive cells were more hydrophobic than those of CXCR3-negative naive cells. Naive subsets were similarly diverse, while memory CD8+ repertoires were much less diverse.

Material: naive CXCR3+ CD8+ T cells from blood. Indicated subset: CD45RO-CCR7+CD27+CD95- naive CD8+ T cells expressing CXCR3 (TNR3+). The sequence came from a human donor in good health. Some clones in this sample may be carry-over from other donors' samples. The chain joins TRBV7-2 to TRBJ2-5; TCRdb lists TRBD2, though no DNA is available to test this call. CDR3 region: CASSLTPGRAKETQYF.